This T cell receptor beta chain was observed in a study of type 1 regulatory T cells. Study-level background: T-allo10 is a Tr1-enriched, alloantigen-specific CD4 T cell product made in vitro.

The CDR3 length is 15 residues. V shed 2 bases and J 1 base; nucleotides not matched to a gene: 1. CDR1 is MGHRA and CDR2 is YSYEKL in the germline V gene. This clonotype showed up just a few times. From the reads, TCRdb called clonotypes with MiXCR, one entry per CDR3 protein. The repertoire holds about 97,000 distinct CDR3 sequences, with about 28% as singletons. This sequence joins TRBV4-1 and TRBJ2-1; TRBD2 aligns across 8 bases. Sample: CD4+ T cells, either the whole sample or a sorted fraction (not recorded which). The clonotype originates from a human donor in good health. CDR3 sequence: CASSQSSGSYNEQFF. The CDR3 DNA is TGCGCCAGCAGCCAATCTAGCGGGTCCTACAATGAGCAGTTCTTC.